This T cell receptor (beta chain) stems from a study of human thymus T cells. Resections were taken during corrective heart surgery, and the thymus tissue came from these. The germline V gene has CDR1 LNHNV and CDR2 YYDKDF (reference sequence). There are 15 residues in the CDR3. V dropped 0 bases and J dropped 6; count of bases not matched to a gene: 7. Clones were read by immunoSEQ multiplex PCR, and TCRdb kept only the in-frame ones, dropping some. The sample records some 80,000 clones, roughly 97% being singletons. The genes are TRBV15 and TRBJ1-2; 7 bases fit TRBD1. Sequences were obtained from thymus tissue. The TCR sequence derives from a boy in the first two years of life with a congenital heart defect but otherwise immunologically healthy. The CDR3 loop is CATSRDWEGADGYTF. CDR3 nucleotide sequence: TGTGCCACCAGCAGAGATTGGGAGGGGGCTGATGGCTACACCTTC.